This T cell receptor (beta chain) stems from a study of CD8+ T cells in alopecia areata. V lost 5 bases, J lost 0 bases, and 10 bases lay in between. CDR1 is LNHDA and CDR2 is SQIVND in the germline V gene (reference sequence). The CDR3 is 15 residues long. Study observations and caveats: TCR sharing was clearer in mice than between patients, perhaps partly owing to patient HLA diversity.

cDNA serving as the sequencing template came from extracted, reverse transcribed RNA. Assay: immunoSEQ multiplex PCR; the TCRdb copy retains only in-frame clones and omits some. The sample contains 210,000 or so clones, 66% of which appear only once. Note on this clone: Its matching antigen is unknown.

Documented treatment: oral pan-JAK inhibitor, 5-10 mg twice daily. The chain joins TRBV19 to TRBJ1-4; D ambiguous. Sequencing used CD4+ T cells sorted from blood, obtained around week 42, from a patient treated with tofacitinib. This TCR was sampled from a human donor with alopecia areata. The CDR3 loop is CASSPSPSTNEKLFF. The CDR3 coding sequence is TGTGCCAGTAGTCCCTCCCCATCAACTAATGAAAAACTGTTTTTT.